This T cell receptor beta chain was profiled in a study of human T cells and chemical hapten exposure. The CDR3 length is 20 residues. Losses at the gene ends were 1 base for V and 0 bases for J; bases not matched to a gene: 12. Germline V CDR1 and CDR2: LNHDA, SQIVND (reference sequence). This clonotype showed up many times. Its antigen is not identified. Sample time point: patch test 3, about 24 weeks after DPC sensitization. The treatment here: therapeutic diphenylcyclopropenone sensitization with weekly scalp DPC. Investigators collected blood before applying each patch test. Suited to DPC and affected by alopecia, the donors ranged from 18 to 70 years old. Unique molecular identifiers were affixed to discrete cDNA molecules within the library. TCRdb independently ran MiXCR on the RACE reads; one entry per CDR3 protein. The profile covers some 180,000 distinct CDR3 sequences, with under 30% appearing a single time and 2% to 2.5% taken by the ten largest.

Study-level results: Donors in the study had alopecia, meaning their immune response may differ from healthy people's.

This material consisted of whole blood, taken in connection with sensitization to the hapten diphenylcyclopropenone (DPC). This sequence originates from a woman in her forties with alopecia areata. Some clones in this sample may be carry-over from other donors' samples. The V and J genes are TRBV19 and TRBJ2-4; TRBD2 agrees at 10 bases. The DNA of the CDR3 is TGTGCCAGTAGTATAGCGCTAGGGCTAGCGGGAGCCGCAGCCAAAAACATTCAGTACTTC. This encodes CASSIALGLAGAAAKNIQYF.